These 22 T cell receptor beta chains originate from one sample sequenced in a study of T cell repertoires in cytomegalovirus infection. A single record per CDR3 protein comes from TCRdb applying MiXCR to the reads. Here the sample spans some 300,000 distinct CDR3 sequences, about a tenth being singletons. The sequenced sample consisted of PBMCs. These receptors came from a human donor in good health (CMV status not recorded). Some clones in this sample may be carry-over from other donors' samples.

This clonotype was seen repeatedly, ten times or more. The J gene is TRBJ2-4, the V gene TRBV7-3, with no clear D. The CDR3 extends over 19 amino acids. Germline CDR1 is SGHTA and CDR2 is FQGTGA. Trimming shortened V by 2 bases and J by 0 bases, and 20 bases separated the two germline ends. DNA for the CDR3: TGTGCCAGCAGCTTACTCTTCTTGGGTACAGAACTAGCCAAAAACATTCAGTACTTC. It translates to CASSLLFLGTELAKNIQYF.

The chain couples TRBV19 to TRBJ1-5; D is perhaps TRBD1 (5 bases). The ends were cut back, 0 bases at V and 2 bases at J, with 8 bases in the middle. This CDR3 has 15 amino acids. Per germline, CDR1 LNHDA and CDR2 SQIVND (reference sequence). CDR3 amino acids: CASSIDDSRNQPQHF. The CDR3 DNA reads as TGTGCCAGTAGTATAGATGACAGCCGCAATCAGCCCCAGCATTTT.

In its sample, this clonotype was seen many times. CDR3 bases: TGCAGTGCCCCCAGGGGCGGCGGAAGCACAGATACGCAGTATTTT. Translating gives CSAPRGGGSTDTQYF. This chain joins TRBV20-1 and TRBJ2-3; D is perhaps TRBD1 (6 bases). V lost 6 bases to trimming and J lost 0 bases, with 16 bases between them. The CDR3 consists of 15 residues. Germline lookup yields CDR1 DFQATT and CDR2 SNEGSKA (reference sequence).

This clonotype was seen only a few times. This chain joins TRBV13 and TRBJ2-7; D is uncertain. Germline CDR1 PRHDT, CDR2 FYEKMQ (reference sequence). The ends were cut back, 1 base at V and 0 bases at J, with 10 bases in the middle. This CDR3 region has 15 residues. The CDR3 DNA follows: TGTGCCAGCAGCTTAGAGTCGACACCCTCCTACGAGCAGTACTTC. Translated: CASSLESTPSYEQYF.

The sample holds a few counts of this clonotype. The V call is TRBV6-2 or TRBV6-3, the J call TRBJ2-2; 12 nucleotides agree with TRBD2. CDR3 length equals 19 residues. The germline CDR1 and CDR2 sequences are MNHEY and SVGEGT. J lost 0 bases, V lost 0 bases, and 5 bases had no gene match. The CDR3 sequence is CASSYSKASGGANTGELFF. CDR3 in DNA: TGTGCCAGCAGTTACTCGAAGGCTAGCGGGGGGGCGAACACCGGGGAGCTGTTTTTT.

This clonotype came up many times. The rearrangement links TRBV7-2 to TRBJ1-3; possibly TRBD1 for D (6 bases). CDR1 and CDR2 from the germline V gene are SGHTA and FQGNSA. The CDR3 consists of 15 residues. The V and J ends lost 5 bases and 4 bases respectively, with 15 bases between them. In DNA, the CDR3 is TGTGCCAGCAGCAATACGGGGGGCTACGGAAACACCATATATTTT. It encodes CASSNTGGYGNTIYF.

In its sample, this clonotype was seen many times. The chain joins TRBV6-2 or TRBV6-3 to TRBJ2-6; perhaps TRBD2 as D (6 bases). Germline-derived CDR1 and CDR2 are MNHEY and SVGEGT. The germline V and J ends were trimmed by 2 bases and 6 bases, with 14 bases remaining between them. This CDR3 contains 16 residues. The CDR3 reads CASSYGRGIEANVLTF. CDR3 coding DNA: TGTGCCAGCAGTTACGGTCGGGGGATAGAGGCCAACGTCCTGACTTTC.

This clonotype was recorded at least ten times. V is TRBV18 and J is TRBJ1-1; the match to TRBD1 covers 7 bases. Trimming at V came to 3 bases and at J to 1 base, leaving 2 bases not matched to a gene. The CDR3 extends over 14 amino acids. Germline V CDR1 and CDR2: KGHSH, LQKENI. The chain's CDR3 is CASSPTGPNTEAFF. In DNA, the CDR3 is TGTGCCAGCTCACCGACAGGGCCGAACACTGAAGCTTTCTTT.

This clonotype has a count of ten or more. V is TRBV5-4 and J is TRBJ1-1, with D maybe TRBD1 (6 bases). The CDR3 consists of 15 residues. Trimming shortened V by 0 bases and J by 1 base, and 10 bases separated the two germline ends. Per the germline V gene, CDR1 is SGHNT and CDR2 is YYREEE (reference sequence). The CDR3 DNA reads TGTGCCAGCAGCTTGGCGGCACAGGGGAACACTGAAGCTTTCTTT. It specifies CASSLAAQGNTEAFF. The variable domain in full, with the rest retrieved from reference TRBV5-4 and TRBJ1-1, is ETGVTQSPTHLIKTRGQQVTLRCSSQSGHNTVSWYQQALGQGPQFIFQYYREEENGRGNFPPRFSGLQFPNYSSELNVNALELDDSALYLCASSLAAQGNTEAFFGQGTRLTVV.

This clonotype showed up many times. The CDR3 here is CAIPEQLFRPYGYTF. The CDR3 DNA follows: TGTGCCATACCTGAACAGCTTTTTCGGCCCTATGGCTACACCTTC. V and J are TRBV7-2 and TRBJ1-2; D not resolved. Germline CDR1 is SGHTA and CDR2 is FQGNSA. This CDR3 has 15 residues. V was pared by 10 bases and J by 4 bases, with 22 bases between.

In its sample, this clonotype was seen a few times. CDR3 DNA: TGTGCCAGCTCAACAGGACAGGCCACCGAAGCTTTCTTT. Translated, it gives CASSTGQATEAFF. V and J are TRBV18 and TRBJ1-1; 7 bases are shared with TRBD1. CDR3 length: 13 residues. Germline V CDR1 and CDR2: KGHSH, LQKENI. Trimming took 5 bases from V and 8 from J; bases not matched to a gene: 8.

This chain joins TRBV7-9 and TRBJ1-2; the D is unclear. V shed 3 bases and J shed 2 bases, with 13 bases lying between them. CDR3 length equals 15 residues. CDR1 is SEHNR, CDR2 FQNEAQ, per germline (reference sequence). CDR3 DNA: TGTGCCAGCAGCTTCCCGGACGGATTGAACTATGGCTACACCTTC. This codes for CASSFPDGLNYGYTF.

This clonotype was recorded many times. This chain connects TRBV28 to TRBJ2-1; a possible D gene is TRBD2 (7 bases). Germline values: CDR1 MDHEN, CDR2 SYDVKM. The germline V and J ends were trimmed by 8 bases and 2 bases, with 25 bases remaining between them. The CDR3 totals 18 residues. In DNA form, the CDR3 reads TGTGCCAGCCGCAGGGACGGTTTGGGGGGGACACCCTACAATGAGCAGTTCTTC. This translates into CASRRDGLGGTPYNEQFF.

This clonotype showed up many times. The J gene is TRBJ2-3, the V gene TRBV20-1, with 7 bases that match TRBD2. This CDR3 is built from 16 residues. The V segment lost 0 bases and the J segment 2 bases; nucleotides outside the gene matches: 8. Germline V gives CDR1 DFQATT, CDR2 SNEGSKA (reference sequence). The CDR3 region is CSAREASGEFTDTQYF. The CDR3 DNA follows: TGCAGTGCTAGAGAAGCGAGCGGGGAGTTCACAGATACGCAGTATTTT.

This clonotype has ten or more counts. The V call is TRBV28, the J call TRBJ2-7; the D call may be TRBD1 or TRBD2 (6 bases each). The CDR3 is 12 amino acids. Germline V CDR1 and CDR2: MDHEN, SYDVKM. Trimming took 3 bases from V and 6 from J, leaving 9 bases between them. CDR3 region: CASSFRGGEQYV. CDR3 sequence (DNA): TGTGCCAGCAGTTTCAGGGGAGGCGAGCAGTACGTC.

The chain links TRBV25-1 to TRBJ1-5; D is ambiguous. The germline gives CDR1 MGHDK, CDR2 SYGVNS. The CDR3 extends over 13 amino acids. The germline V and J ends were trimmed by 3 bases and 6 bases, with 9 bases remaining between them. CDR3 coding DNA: TGTGCCAGCAGTGAGGTCGGAAGTCAGCCCCAGCATTTT. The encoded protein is CASSEVGSQPQHF.

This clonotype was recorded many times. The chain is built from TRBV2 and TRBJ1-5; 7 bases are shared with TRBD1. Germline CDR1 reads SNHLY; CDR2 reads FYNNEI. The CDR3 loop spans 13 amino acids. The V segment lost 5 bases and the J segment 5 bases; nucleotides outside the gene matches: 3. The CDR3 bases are TGTGCCAGCAGTACTGACAGGGATCAGCCCCAGCATTTT. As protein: CASSTDRDQPQHF.

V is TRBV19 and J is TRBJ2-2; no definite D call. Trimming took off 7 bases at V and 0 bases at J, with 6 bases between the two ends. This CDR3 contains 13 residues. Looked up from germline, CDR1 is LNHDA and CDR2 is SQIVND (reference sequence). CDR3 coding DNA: TGTGCCAGTACCATATCGAACACCGGGGAGCTGTTTTTT. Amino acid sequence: CASTISNTGELFF.

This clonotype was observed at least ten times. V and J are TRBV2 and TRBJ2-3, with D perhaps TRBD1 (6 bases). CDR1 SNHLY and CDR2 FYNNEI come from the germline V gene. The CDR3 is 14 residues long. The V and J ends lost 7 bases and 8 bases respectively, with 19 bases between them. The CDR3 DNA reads TGTGCCAGCACTGCTGACAGGCGCCATGTTACGCAGTATTTT. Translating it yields CASTADRRHVTQYF.

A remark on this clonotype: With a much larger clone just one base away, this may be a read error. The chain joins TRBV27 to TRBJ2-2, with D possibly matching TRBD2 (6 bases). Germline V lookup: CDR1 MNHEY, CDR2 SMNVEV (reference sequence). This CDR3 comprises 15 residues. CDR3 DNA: TGTGCCAGCAGTTTAGGTTCTAAAGCCTTCGGGGGGCTGTTTTTT. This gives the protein CASSLGSKAFGGLFF.

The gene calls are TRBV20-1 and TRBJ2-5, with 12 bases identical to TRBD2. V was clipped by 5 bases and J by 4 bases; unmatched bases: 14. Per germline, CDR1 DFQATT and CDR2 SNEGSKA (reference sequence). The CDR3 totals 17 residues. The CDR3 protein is CSALPLPTSGGGETQYF. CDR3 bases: TGCAGTGCTCTCCCCCTCCCGACTAGCGGGGGAGGAGAGACCCAGTACTTC.

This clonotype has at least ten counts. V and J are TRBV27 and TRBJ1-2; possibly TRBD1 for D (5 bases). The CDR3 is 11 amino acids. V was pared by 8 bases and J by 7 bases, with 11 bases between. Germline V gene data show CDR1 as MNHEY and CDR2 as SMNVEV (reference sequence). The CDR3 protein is CASARDPGYTF. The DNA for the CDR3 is TGTGCCAGCGCCAGGGATCCTGGCTACACCTTC.